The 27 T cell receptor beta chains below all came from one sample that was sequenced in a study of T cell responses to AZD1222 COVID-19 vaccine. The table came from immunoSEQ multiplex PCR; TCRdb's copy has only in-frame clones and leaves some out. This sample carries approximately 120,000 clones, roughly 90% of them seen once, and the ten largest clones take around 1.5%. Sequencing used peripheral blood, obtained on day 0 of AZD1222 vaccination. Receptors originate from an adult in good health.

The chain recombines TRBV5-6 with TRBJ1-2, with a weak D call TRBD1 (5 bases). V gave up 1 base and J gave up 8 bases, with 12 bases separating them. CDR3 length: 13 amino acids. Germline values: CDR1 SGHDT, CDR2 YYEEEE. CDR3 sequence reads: CASSLRQGTGYTF. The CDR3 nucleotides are TGTGCCAGCAGCTTGAGGCAGGGAACCGGCTACACCTTC.

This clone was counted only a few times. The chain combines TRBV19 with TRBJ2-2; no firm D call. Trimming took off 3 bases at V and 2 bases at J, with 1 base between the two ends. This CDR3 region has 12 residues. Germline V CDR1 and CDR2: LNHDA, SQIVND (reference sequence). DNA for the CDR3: TGTGCCAGTAGTATTAACACCGGGGAGCTGTTTTTT. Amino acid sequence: CASSINTGELFF. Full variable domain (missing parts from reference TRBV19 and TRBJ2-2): DGGITQSPKYLFRKEGQNVTLSCEQNLNHDAMYWYRQDPGQGLRLIYYSQIVNDFQKGDIAEGYSVSREKKESFPLTVTSAQKNPTAFYLCASSINTGELFFGEGSRLTVL.

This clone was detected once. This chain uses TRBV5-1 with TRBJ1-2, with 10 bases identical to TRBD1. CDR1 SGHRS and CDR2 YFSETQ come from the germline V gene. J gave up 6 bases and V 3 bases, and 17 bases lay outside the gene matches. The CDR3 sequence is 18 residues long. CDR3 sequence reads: CASSSGQGIPRLSDGYTF. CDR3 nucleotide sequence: TGCGCCAGCAGCTCGGGACAGGGGATCCCTCGGTTATCTGATGGCTACACCTTC.

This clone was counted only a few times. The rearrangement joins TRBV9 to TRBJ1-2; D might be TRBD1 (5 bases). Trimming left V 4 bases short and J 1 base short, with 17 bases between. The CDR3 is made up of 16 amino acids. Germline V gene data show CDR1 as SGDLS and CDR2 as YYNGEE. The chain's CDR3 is CASSPYGARVNYGYTF. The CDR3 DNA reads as TGTGCCAGCAGCCCCTACGGGGCCAGAGTTAACTATGGCTACACCTTC.

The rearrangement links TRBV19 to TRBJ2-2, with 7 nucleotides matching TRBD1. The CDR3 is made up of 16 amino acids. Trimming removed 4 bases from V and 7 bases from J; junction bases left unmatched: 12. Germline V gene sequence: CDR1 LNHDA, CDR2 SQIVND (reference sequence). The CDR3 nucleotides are TGTGCCAGTAGTAATCCCTTCCAGGGGGAAGGCGGGGAGCTGTTTTTT. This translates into CASSNPFQGEGGELFF.

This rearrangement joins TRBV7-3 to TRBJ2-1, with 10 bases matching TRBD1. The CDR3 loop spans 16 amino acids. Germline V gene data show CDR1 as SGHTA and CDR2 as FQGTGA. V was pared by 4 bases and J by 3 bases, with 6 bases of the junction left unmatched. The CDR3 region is CASSSTGGANYNEQFF. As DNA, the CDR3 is TGTGCCAGCAGCTCGACAGGGGGCGCGAACTACAATGAGCAGTTCTTC.

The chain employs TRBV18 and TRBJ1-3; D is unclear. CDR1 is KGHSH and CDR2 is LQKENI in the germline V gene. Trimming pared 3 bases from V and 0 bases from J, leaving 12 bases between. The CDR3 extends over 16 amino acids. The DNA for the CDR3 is TGTGCCAGCTCACCCTTTCGACAACCCTCTGGAAACACCATATATTTT. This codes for CASSPFRQPSGNTIYF. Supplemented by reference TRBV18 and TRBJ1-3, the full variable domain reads NAGVMQNPRHLVRRRGQEARLRCSPMKGHSHVYWYRQLPEEGLKFMVYLQKENIIDESGMPKERFSAEFPKEGPSILRIQQVVRGDSAAYFCASSPFRQPSGNTIYFGEGSWLTVV.

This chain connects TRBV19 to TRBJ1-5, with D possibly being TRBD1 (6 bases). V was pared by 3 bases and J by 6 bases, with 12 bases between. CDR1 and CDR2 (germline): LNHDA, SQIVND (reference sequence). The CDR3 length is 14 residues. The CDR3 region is CASSITGGGQPQHF. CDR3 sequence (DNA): TGTGCCAGTAGTATTACTGGGGGCGGTCAGCCCCAGCATTTT.

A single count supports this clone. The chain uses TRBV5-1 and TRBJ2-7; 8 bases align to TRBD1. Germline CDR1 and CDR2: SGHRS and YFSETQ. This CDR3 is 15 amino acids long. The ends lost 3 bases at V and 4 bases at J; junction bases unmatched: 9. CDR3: CASSSADRGFYEQYF. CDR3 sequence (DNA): TGCGCCAGCAGCTCTGCCGACAGGGGCTTTTACGAGCAGTACTTC.

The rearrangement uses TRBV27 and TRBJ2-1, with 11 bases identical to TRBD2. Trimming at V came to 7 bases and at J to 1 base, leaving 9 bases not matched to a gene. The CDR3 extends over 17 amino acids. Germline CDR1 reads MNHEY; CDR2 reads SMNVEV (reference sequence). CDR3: CASTYVTSGTSYNEQFF. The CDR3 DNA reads TGTGCCAGCACATATGTGACTAGCGGGACGTCCTACAATGAGCAGTTCTTC.

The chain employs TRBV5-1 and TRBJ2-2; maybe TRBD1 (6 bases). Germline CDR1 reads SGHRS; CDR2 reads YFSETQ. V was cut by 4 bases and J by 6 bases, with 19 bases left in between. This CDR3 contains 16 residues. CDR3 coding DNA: TGCGCCAGCAGCCCCCGGGACACCCTGGTACCCGGGGAGCTGTTTTTT. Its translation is CASSPRDTLVPGELFF.

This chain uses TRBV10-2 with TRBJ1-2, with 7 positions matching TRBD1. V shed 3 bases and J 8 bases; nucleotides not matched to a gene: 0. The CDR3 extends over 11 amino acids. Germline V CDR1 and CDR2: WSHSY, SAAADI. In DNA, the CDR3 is TGCGCCAGCAGTGAAGGGGGCGGCTACACCTTC. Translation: CASSEGGGYTF.

DNA for the CDR3: TGTGCCAGCAGTGAGAACGGTAACACCATATATTTT. It specifies CASSENGNTIYF. The chain carries TRBV2 and TRBJ1-3, with D unresolved. CDR1 is SNHLY and CDR2 is FYNNEI in the germline V gene. Between the trimmed V and J ends, which lost 3 bases and 7 bases, there was a span of 7 bases. The CDR3 covers 12 residues.

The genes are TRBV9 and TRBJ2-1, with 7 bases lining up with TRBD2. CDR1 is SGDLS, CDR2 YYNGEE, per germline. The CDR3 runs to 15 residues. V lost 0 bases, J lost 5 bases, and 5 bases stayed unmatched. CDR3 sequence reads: CASSVESLADNEQFF. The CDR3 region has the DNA TGTGCCAGCAGCGTAGAAAGCCTAGCGGACAATGAGCAGTTCTTC.

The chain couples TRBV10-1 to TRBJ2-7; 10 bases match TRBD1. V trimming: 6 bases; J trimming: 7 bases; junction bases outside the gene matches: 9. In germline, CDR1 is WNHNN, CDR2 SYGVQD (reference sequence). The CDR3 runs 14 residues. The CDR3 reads CASSDDRGRGEQYF. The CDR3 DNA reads TGCGCCAGCAGCGATGACAGGGGGCGCGGGGAGCAGTACTTC.

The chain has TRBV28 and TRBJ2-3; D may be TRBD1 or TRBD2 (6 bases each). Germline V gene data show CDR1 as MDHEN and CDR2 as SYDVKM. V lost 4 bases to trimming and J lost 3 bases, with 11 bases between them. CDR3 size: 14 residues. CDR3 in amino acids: CASSWGARTDTQYF. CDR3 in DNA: TGTGCCAGCAGTTGGGGGGCCCGGACAGATACGCAGTATTTT.

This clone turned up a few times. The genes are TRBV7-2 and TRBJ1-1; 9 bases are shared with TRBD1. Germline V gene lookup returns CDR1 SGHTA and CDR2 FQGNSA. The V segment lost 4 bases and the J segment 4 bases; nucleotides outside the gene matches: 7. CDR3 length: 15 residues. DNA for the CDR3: TGTGCCAGCAGCTCTTACACAGGGGGCATCACTGAAGCTTTCTTT. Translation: CASSSYTGGITEAFF. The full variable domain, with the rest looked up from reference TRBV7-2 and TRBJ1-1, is GAGVSQSPSNKVTEKGKDVELRCDPISGHTALYWYRQSLGQGLEFLIYFQGNSAPDKSGLPSDRFSAERTGGSVSTLTIQRTQQEDSAVYLCASSSYTGGITEAFFGQGTRLTVV.

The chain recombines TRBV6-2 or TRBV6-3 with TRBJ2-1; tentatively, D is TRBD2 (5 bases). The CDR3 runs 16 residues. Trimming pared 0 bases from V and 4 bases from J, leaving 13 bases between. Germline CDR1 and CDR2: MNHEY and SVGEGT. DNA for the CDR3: TGTGCCAGCAGTTACTCCCGGGGTAGAGCTTACAATGAGCAGTTCTTC. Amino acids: CASSYSRGRAYNEQFF.

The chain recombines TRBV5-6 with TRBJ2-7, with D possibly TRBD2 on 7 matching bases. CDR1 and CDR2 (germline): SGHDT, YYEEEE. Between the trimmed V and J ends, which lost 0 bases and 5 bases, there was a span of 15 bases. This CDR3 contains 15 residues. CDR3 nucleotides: TGTGCCAGCAGCTTGGGGCGGGGGCCCTGGGACGAGCAGTACTTC. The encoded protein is CASSLGRGPWDEQYF.

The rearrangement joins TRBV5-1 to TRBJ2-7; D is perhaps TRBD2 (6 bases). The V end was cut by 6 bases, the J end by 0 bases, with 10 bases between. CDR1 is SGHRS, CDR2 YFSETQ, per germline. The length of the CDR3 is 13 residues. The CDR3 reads CASKEGSSYEQYF. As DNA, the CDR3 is TGCGCCAGCAAGGAGGGAAGCTCCTACGAGCAGTACTTC.

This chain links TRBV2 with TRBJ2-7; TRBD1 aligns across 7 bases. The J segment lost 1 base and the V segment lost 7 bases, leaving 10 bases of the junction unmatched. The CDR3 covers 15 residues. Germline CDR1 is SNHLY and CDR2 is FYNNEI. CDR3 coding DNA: TGTGCCAGCACCGACAGGGACGCGAGGTCCTACGAGCAGTACTTC. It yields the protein CASTDRDARSYEQYF.

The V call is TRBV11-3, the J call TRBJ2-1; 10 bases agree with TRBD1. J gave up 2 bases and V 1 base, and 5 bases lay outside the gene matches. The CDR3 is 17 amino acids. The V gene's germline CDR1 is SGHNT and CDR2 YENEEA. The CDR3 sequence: CASSLATGTGAYNEQFF. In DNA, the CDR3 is TGTGCCAGCAGCTTAGCAACCGGGACAGGGGCCTACAATGAGCAGTTCTTC.

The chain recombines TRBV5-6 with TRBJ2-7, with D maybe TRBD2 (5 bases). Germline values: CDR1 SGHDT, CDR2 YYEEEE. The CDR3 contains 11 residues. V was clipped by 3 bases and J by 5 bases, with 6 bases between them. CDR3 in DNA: TGTGCCAGCAGCTGGAGGAACGAGCAGTACTTC. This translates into CASSWRNEQYF.

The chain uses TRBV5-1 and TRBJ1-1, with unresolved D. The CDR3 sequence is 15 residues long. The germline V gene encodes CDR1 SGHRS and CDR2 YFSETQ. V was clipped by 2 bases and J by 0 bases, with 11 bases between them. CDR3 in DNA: TGCGCCAGCAGCTTCGGTGTGAGGGTGAACACTGAAGCTTTCTTT. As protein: CASSFGVRVNTEAFF.

The CDR3 DNA follows: TGTGCCTGGAGTCAGAGGGGGGTCTCAGGGGGCGCGAGGAATGAGCAGTTCTTC. Protein sequence: CAWSQRGVSGGARNEQFF. This rearrangement joins TRBV30 to TRBJ2-1; TRBD1 aligns across 8 bases. With 2 bases clipped from V and 7 bases from J, the junction kept 19 bases outside the gene matches. This CDR3 is 18 amino acids long. Looked up from germline, CDR1 is GTSNPN and CDR2 is SVGIG (reference sequence).

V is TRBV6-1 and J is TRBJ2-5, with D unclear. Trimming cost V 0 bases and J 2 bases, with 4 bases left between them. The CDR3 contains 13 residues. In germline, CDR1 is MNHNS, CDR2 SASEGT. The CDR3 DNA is TGTGCCAGCAGTGAAGCGTATCAAGAGACCCAGTACTTC. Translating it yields CASSEAYQETQYF.

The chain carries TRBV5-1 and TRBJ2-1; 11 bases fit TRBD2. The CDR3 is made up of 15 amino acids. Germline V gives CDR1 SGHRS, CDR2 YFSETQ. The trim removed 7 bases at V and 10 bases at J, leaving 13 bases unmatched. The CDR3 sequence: CASHLAGGPGEEQFF. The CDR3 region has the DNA TGCGCCAGCCACCTAGCGGGAGGCCCGGGTGAGGAGCAGTTCTTC.